These 4 T cell receptor beta chains were sequenced from one sample in a study of radiation and T cells in renal cell carcinoma. The data were produced by immunoSEQ multiplex PCR, yet TCRdb's version contains in-frame clones alone and is incomplete. In the table there are 130,000 to 150,000 clones, about 87% of which are singletons. Time point here: baseline pretreatment blood. The treatment here: 15 Gy SBRT to primary tumor, nephrectomy 4 weeks later. The sequencing here drew on blood, taken from a patient whose treatment included radiotherapy and nephrectomy. The receptors come from a woman in her 70s with renal cell carcinoma.

This clone was seen a few times. The V call is TRBV6-1, the J call TRBJ2-2, with no clear D. The germline gives CDR1 MNHNS, CDR2 SASEGT. This CDR3 contains 14 residues. The V end was cut by 2 bases, the J end by 5 bases, with 9 bases between. CDR3 residues: CASSERVETGELFF. The CDR3 bases are TGTGCCAGCAGTGAAAGAGTCGAAACCGGGGAGCTGTTTTTT.

This chain links TRBV9 with TRBJ2-6; the D gene is possibly TRBD1 (6 bases). Trimming removed 3 bases at V and 3 bases at J, with 16 bases between. Germline V gene lookup returns CDR1 SGDLS and CDR2 YYNGEE. This CDR3 is 17 amino acids long. The chain's CDR3 is CASSGRQATGGANVLTF. The CDR3 bases are TGTGCCAGCAGCGGGCGACAGGCCACTGGTGGGGCCAACGTCCTGACTTTC. Combining the CDR3 with reference TRBV9 and TRBJ2-6 gives the whole variable domain DSGVTQTPKHLITATGQRVTLRCSPRSGDLSVYWYQQSLDQGLQFLIQYYNGEERAKGNILERFSAQQFPDLHSELNLSSLELGDSALYFCASSGRQATGGANVLTFGAGSRLTVL.

The chain recombines TRBV7-2 with TRBJ2-5; 10 nucleotides line up with TRBD2. V trimming: 5 bases; J trimming: 5 bases; junction bases outside the gene matches: 8. The CDR3 runs to 15 residues. Germline values: CDR1 SGHTA, CDR2 FQGNSA. DNA for the CDR3: TGTGCCAGCAGCGGGGCTAGCGGGGGCCAGGAGACCCAGTACTTC. It codes for CASSGASGGQETQYF.

The gene calls are TRBV19 and TRBJ1-4, with no clear D. Germline V CDR1 and CDR2: LNHDA, SQIVND (reference sequence). The CDR3 has 13 amino acids. The V gene lost 5 bases and the J gene lost 8 bases, with 12 bases spanning the gap. This CDR3 is CASSVQRAEKLFF. The CDR3 region has the DNA TGTGCCAGTAGTGTCCAAAGGGCGGAAAAACTGTTTTTT.